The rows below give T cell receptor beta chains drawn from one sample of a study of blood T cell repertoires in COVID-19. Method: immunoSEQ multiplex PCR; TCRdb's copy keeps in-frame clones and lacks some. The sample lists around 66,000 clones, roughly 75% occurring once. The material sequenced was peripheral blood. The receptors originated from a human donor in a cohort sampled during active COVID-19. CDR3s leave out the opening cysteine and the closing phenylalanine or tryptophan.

ASRDGSYEQY | TRBJ2-7 | TRBV7-9 | 10
AIRRQGSEQY | TRBJ2-7 | TRBV10-3 | 10
ASSSQTGAHEQY | TRBJ2-7 | TRBV7-9 | 12
ASSSGLGGYT | TRBJ1-2 | TRBV18 | 10
ASSYGTSGGIYEQY | TRBJ2-7 | TRBV6-2/TRBV6-3 | 14
ASSQARTYEQY | TRBJ2-7 | TRBV14 | 11
ASSSRDTQY | TRBJ2-3 | TRBV11-2 | 9
ATTTGTGAAVVRAF | TRBJ1-1 | TRBV10-3 | 14
ASSLGQGDGTGELF | TRBJ2-2 | TRBV5-6 | 14
ASSQGWAGEGGEQY | TRBJ2-7 | TRBV3-1/TRBV3-2 | 14